Presented here are 28 T cell receptor beta chains from one specimen sequenced in a study of blood T cell repertoires in COVID-19. Clones were read by immunoSEQ multiplex PCR, and TCRdb kept only the in-frame ones, dropping some. The sample contains tens of thousands of clones, about nine tenths of which appear only once. Sequencing was done on a sample of peripheral blood. These receptors all stem from a man aged 70 or older with acute or convalescent COVID-19.

The V gene is TRBV19, the J gene TRBJ1-1; maybe TRBD1 (5 bases). In germline, CDR1 is LNHDA, CDR2 SQIVND (reference sequence). The CDR3 spans 15 residues. Between the trimmed V and J ends, which lost 1 base and 0 bases, there was a span of 9 bases. In DNA form, the CDR3 reads TGTGCCAGTAGTATAGGTCTGGACATGAACACTGAAGCTTTCTTT. Amino acid sequence: CASSIGLDMNTEAFF. Drawing the rest from reference TRBV19 and TRBJ1-1, the complete variable domain is DGGITQSPKYLFRKEGQNVTLSCEQNLNHDAMYWYRQDPGQGLRLIYYSQIVNDFQKGDIAEGYSVSREKKESFPLTVTSAQKNPTAFYLCASSIGLDMNTEAFFGQGTRLTVV.

The chain combines TRBV11-1 with TRBJ2-2, with a possible D match to TRBD2 (6 bases). The CDR3 has 16 amino acids. The V and J ends lost 2 bases and 5 bases respectively, with 15 bases between them. Germline loops: CDR1 SGHAT, CDR2 FQDESV (reference sequence). The DNA of the CDR3 is TGTGCCAGCAGCTTACGTTGGGGGGATGGGACCGGGGAGCTGTTTTTT. This translates into CASSLRWGDGTGELFF.

V gene TRBV3-1 (or the pseudogene TRBV3-2) combines with J gene TRBJ2-7; D call uncertain. The ends were cut back, 0 bases at V and 3 bases at J, with 6 bases in the middle. Germline CDR1 is LGHDT and CDR2 is YNNKEL (reference sequence). The CDR3 consists of 13 residues. The CDR3 nucleotides read TGTGCCAGCAGCCAAGACAGGTACTACGAGCAGTACTTC. Translating it yields CASSQDRYYEQYF.

The gene calls are TRBV3-1 (or the pseudogene TRBV3-2) and TRBJ2-7; 8 bases are a match to TRBD1. Germline loops: CDR1 LGHDT, CDR2 YNNKEL (reference sequence). Unmatched junction bases numbered 3, after V lost 0 bases and J lost 5 bases. The CDR3 runs 14 residues. The CDR3 bases are TGTGCCAGCAGCCAAGATTCAGGGGGCGACGAGCAGTACTTC. Its protein product is CASSQDSGGDEQYF.

The chain's CDR3 is CASSNQGRVNTEAFF. DNA for the CDR3: TGTGCCAGCAGTAACCAAGGCCGGGTGAACACTGAAGCTTTCTTT. The V call is TRBV6-5, the J call TRBJ1-1; D is uncertain. CDR3 length: 15 residues. The germline gives CDR1 MNHEY, CDR2 SVGAGI. V was clipped by 5 bases and J by 0 bases, with 13 bases between them.

The chain combines TRBV5-6 with TRBJ2-5; TRBD2 matches 7 bases. This CDR3 is 15 amino acids long. V gave up 2 bases and J gave up 5 bases; unmatched junction bases: 9. Per germline, CDR1 SGHDT and CDR2 YYEEEE. The CDR3 DNA reads TGTGCCAGCAGCTTCAGAGCGTTGGGAGGGGAGACCCAGTACTTC. Amino acids: CASSFRALGGETQYF.

The chain links TRBV9 to TRBJ2-3; D may be TRBD1 (6 bases). V was cut by 4 bases and J by 0 bases, with 9 bases left in between. Per germline, CDR1 SGDLS and CDR2 YYNGEE. The CDR3 is made up of 14 amino acids. In DNA, the CDR3 is TGTGCCAGCAGCCCAGGGGTAAGCACAGATACGCAGTATTTT. Its translation is CASSPGVSTDTQYF.

CDR3 nucleotide sequence: TGCGCCAGCAGCCTTGCGAGATGGAACACTGAAGCTTTCTTT. Its protein product is CASSLARWNTEAFF. This sequence joins TRBV5-1 and TRBJ1-1; no reliable D call. The germline V gene encodes CDR1 SGHRS and CDR2 YFSETQ. V was cut by 4 bases and J by 1 base, with 11 bases left in between. This CDR3 has 14 residues.

J is TRBJ2-1 and V is TRBV6-5; tentatively, D is TRBD1 (5 bases). Germline CDR1 reads MNHEY; CDR2 reads SVGAGI. Trimming left V 2 bases short and J 3 bases short, with 11 bases between. The CDR3 sequence is 15 residues long. The CDR3: CASSYRGQFYNEQFF. The DNA for the CDR3 is TGTGCCAGCAGTTACAGGGGCCAGTTCTACAATGAGCAGTTCTTC.

Here the CDR3 DNA reads TGTGCCAGCAGCCACAGACTAGCGGGGGGCAATGAGCAGTTCTTC. It is translated as CASSHRLAGGNEQFF. The J gene is TRBJ2-1, the V gene TRBV5-4; 13 bases are a match to TRBD2. The CDR3 contains 15 residues. The V and J ends lost 4 bases and 6 bases, in that order; junction bases with no gene match: 4. In germline, CDR1 is SGHNT, CDR2 YYREEE (reference sequence).

The chain is built from TRBV11-3 and TRBJ1-1; unclear D gene. Germline lookup yields CDR1 SGHNT and CDR2 YENEEA. The CDR3 consists of 15 residues. V shed 5 bases and J shed 8 bases, with 21 bases lying between them. CDR3 nucleotide sequence: TGTGCCAGCAGCCCCCCCGGGTCCATTATAGGCGAAGCTTTCTTT. Translated: CASSPPGSIIGEAFF.

Comments on this clone: Other nucleotide sequences in the sample specify the same CDR3. The chain combines TRBV27 with TRBJ2-2; 7 bases match TRBD1. This CDR3 has 15 residues. The germline gives CDR1 MNHEY, CDR2 SMNVEV (reference sequence). V lost 2 bases, J lost 1 base, and 1 base stayed unmatched. The CDR3 DNA is TGTGCCAGCAGTTTAAGGGGGCGGAACACCGGGGAGCTGTTTTTT. It codes for CASSLRGRNTGELFF.

V is TRBV21-1 and J is TRBJ1-2; the D segment call TRBD1 is taken from the table without a DNA check. TRBV21-1 is a known pseudogene. The CDR3 contains 15 residues. Written as DNA, the CDR3 is TGTGCCAGCAGCGACTACACAGGGTTTAACTATGGCTACACCTTC. It is translated as CASSDYTGFNYGYTF.

The rearrangement links TRBV7-3 to TRBJ2-7; D uncertain. V was clipped by 0 bases and J by 6 bases, with 9 bases between them. CDR3 length equals 13 residues. The V gene's germline CDR1 is SGHTA and CDR2 FQGTGA. The CDR3: CASSLTSASEQYF. In DNA, the CDR3 is TGTGCCAGCAGCTTAACGAGCGCGAGCGAGCAGTACTTC.

The rearrangement joins TRBV10-1 to TRBJ2-7; 10 nucleotides align to TRBD2. This CDR3 spans 14 amino acids. V was pared by 7 bases and J by 2 bases, with 5 bases of the junction left unmatched. From germline, CDR1 is WNHNN and CDR2 SYGVQD (reference sequence). CDR3 loop: CASISAGGPYEQYF. The CDR3 DNA reads TGCGCCAGCATTTCAGCGGGGGGGCCCTACGAGCAGTACTTC.

The gene calls are TRBV12-5 and TRBJ1-6; perhaps TRBD1 as D (5 bases). CDR3 length equals 13 residues. Germline V lookup: CDR1 LGHNT, CDR2 FRNRAP. The ends were cut back, 5 bases at V and 7 bases at J, with 9 bases in the middle. The CDR3 spells CASGLTVNSPLHF. The CDR3 DNA is TGTGCTAGTGGTCTGACAGTGAATTCACCCCTCCACTTT.

This clone turned up a few times. The rearrangement joins TRBV7-2 to TRBJ2-7; no clear D gene. Germline V gives CDR1 SGHTA, CDR2 FQGNSA. V was trimmed by 4 bases and J by 12 bases, leaving 16 bases between them. There are 12 residues in the CDR3. For the CDR3, the DNA is TGTGCCAGCAGCTCCAGAACAATGCACAGGTACTTC. Translation: CASSSRTMHRYF.

This clone showed up just once. The genes are TRBV4-3 and TRBJ1-2; the D gene is possibly TRBD1 (5 bases). V lost 2 bases to trimming and J lost 2 bases, with 12 bases between them. The CDR3 consists of 15 residues. CDR1 is LGHNA and CDR2 is YSLEER in the germline V gene. The CDR3: CASSQIQGKNYGYTF. CDR3 nucleotides: TGCGCCAGCAGCCAAATCCAGGGAAAAAACTATGGCTACACCTTC.

The chain has TRBV11-2 and TRBJ2-5, with TRBD1 matching over 9 bases. Germline CDR1 and CDR2: SGHAT and FQNNGV. The length of the CDR3 is 16 residues. V trimming: 3 bases; J trimming: 2 bases; junction bases outside the gene matches: 7. The CDR3 is CASSLPRTGEQETQYF. The CDR3 DNA follows: TGTGCCAGCAGCTTGCCCCGGACAGGGGAACAAGAGACCCAGTACTTC. The full variable domain, rest sourced from reference TRBV11-2 and TRBJ2-5, is EAGVAQSPRYKIIEKRQSVAFWCNPISGHATLYWYQQILGQGPKLLIQFQNNGVVDDSQLPKDRFSAERLKGVDSTLKIQPAKLEDSAVYLCASSLPRTGEQETQYFGPGTRLLVL.

The chain employs TRBV5-1 and TRBJ2-7; 9 bases fit TRBD1. The CDR3 totals 14 residues. The germline CDR1 and CDR2 sequences are SGHRS and YFSETQ. V lost 3 bases and J lost 3; bases outside the gene matches: 4. The CDR3 sequence is CASSSGTGSYEQYF. For the CDR3, the DNA is TGCGCCAGCAGCTCTGGGACAGGGAGCTACGAGCAGTACTTC.

This chain links TRBV4-3 with TRBJ1-3; D unclear. V was trimmed by 6 bases and J by 7 bases, leaving 13 bases between them. Germline CDR1 LGHNA, CDR2 YSLEER. The CDR3 loop spans 13 amino acids. The CDR3 here is CASSSNGVNTIYF. Written as DNA, the CDR3 is TGCGCCAGCAGTTCAAACGGAGTGAACACCATATATTTT.

The gene calls are TRBV10-1 and TRBJ2-5; 10 bases agree with TRBD1. J was trimmed by 0 bases and V by 3 bases; bases with no gene match: 10. Germline CDR1 WNHNN, CDR2 SYGVQD (reference sequence). The CDR3 contains 18 residues. CDR3 coding DNA: TGCGCCAGCAGTGAAGGGACAGGGGCTAAAGATGACCAAGAGACCCAGTACTTC. Amino acids: CASSEGTGAKDDQETQYF.

The rearrangement links TRBV3-1 (or the pseudogene TRBV3-2) to TRBJ2-5; 8 bases agree with TRBD2. The CDR3 is 20 amino acids. V lost 2 bases to trimming and J lost 5 bases; unmatched junction nucleotides: 22. Per germline, CDR1 LGHDT and CDR2 YNNKEL (reference sequence). The CDR3, as DNA: TGTGCCAGCAGCCAAATTTATTCGATACCGTCGGCGGGCGGGGGGGAGACCCAGTACTTC. Protein sequence: CASSQIYSIPSAGGGETQYF.

The chain recombines TRBV5-4 with TRBJ1-5, with 7 bases matching TRBD1. Looked up from germline, CDR1 is SGHNT and CDR2 is YYREEE (reference sequence). The CDR3 extends over 13 amino acids. Trimming took 4 bases from V and 7 from J; bases not matched to a gene: 5. CDR3 sequence reads: CASSEDRAQPQHF. The DNA of the CDR3 is TGTGCCAGCAGCGAAGACAGGGCCCAGCCCCAGCATTTT.

This chain connects TRBV18 to TRBJ1-2, with 9 bases lining up with TRBD1. V was clipped by 5 bases and J by 8 bases; unmatched bases: 6. The germline CDR1 and CDR2 sequences are KGHSH and LQKENI. The CDR3 covers 13 residues. The CDR3 region is CASSTDRGGGYTF. The CDR3 bases are TGTGCCAGCTCAACGGACAGGGGTGGGGGCTACACCTTC. The full variable domain, completed using reference TRBV18 and TRBJ1-2, is NAGVMQNPRHLVRRRGQEARLRCSPMKGHSHVYWYRQLPEEGLKFMVYLQKENIIDESGMPKERFSAEFPKEGPSILRIQQVVRGDSAAYFCASSTDRGGGYTFGSGTRLTVV.

This clone has just one count. The CDR3 reads CASSRQGLGLHF. The CDR3 DNA follows: TGTGCCAGCAGCAGACAGGGTCTAGGCCTCCACTTT. The chain is built from TRBV25-1 and TRBJ1-6; TRBD1 aligns across 7 bases. This CDR3 contains 12 residues. Germline values: CDR1 MGHDK, CDR2 SYGVNS. V shed 6 bases and J 15 bases; nucleotides not matched to a gene: 8.

The chain carries TRBV3-1 (or the pseudogene TRBV3-2) and TRBJ2-7; D ambiguous. There are 13 residues in the CDR3. Trimming pared 4 bases from V and 4 bases from J, leaving 11 bases between. CDR1 is LGHDT and CDR2 is YNNKEL in the germline V gene (reference sequence). CDR3 amino acids: CASSPGPGYEQYF. CDR3 DNA sequence: TGTGCCAGCAGCCCTGGGCCCGGATACGAGCAGTACTTC.

The CDR3 nucleotides are TGTGCCAGCTCACCACAACGGGGAGAGACCCAGTACTTC. Translated: CASSPQRGETQYF. The chain uses TRBV18 and TRBJ2-5; possible D gene TRBD2, 5 bases. The length of the CDR3 is 13 residues. Trimming cost V 1 base and J 4 bases, with 7 bases left between them. The germline gives CDR1 KGHSH, CDR2 LQKENI.